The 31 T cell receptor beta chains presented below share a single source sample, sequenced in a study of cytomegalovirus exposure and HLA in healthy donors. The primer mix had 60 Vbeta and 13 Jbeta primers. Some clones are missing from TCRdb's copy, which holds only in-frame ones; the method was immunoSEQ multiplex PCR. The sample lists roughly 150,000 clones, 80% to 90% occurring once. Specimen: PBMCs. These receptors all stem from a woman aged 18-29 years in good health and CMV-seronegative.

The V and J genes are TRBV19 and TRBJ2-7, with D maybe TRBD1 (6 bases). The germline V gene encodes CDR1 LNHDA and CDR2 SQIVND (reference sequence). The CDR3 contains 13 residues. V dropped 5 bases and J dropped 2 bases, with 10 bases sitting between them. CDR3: CASSSGQTYEQYF. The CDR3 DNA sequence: TGTGCCAGTAGTTCGGGACAAACCTACGAGCAGTACTTC. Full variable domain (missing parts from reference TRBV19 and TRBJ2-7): DGGITQSPKYLFRKEGQNVTLSCEQNLNHDAMYWYRQDPGQGLRLIYYSQIVNDFQKGDIAEGYSVSREKKESFPLTVTSAQKNPTAFYLCASSSGQTYEQYFGPGTRLTVT.

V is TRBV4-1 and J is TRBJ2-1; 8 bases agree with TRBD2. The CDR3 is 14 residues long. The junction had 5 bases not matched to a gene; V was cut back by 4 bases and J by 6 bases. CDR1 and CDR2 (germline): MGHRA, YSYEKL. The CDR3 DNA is TGCGCCAGCAGCCCCCGGACTAGCAGCAATGAGCAGTTCTTC. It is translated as CASSPRTSSNEQFF.

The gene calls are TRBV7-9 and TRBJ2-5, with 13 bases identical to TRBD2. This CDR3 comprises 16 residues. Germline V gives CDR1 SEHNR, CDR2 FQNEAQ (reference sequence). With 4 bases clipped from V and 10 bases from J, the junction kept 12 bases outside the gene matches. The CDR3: CASSSRTSGRSGLQYF. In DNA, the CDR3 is TGTGCCAGCAGCTCGCGGACTAGCGGGAGATCCGGTCTCCAGTACTTC.

CDR3 coding DNA: TGCGCCAGCAGTCCAGACAGGCACTCCTACGAGCAGTACTTC. Translated: CASSPDRHSYEQYF. The V gene is TRBV23-1, the J gene TRBJ2-7; TRBD1 is a possible D gene (6 bases). TRBV23-1 is known as an ORF, though its function is uncertain. V lost 4 bases and J 0 bases, leaving 10 bases between the germline ends. The CDR3 runs to 14 residues.

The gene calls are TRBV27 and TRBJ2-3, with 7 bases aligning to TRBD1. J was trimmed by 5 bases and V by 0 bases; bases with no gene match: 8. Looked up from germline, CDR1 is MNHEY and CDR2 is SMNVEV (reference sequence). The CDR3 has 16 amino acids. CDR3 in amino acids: CASSLSGRGGGDTQYF. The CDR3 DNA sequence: TGTGCCAGCAGTTTATCAGGTCGAGGGGGCGGAGATACGCAGTATTTT.

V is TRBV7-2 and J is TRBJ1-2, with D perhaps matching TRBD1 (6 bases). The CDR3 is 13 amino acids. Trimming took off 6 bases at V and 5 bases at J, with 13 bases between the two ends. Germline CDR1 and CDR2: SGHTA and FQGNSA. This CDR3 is CASSYRTAYGYTF. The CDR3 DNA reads TGTGCCAGCAGTTACCGGACAGCTTATGGCTACACCTTC.

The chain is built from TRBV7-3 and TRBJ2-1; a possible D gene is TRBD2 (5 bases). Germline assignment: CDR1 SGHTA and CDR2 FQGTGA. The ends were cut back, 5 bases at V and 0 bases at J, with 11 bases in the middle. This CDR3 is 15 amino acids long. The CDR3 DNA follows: TGTGCCAGCAGCACCTCGGGGAGCTCCTACAATGAGCAGTTCTTC. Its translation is CASSTSGSSYNEQFF.

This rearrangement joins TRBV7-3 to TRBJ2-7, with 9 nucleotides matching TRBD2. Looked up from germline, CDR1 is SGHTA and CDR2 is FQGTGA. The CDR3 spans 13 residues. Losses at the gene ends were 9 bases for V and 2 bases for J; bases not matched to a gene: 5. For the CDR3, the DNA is TGTGCCAGACCACGACTAGCGGCCTACGAGCAGTACTTC. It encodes CARPRLAAYEQYF.

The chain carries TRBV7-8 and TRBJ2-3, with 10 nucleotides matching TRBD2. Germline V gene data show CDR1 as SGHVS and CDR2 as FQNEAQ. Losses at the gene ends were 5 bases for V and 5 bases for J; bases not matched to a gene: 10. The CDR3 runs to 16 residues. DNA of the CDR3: TGTGCCAGCAGCCGCGGGCTAGCGGGAGTTCTAGATACGCAGTATTTT. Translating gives CASSRGLAGVLDTQYF.

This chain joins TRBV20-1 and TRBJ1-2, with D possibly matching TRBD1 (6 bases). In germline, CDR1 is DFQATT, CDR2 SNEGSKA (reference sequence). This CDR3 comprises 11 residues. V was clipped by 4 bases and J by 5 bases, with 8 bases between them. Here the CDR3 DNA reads TGCAGTGCTATACAGGGTTATGGCTACACCTTC. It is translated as CSAIQGYGYTF.

The chain's CDR3 is CASTYRQAQETQYF. The CDR3 bases are TGTGCCAGCACCTACCGCCAGGCGCAAGAGACCCAGTACTTC. The genes are TRBV6-1 and TRBJ2-5; D is ambiguous. Trimming cost V 7 bases and J 2 bases, with 14 bases left between them. Germline CDR1 and CDR2: MNHNS and SASEGT. The CDR3 has 14 amino acids.

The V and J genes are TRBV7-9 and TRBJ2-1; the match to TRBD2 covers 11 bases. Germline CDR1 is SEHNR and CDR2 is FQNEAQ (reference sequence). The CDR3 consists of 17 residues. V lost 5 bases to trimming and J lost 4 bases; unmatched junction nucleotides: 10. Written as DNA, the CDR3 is TGTGCCAGCAGCCTTCACCCGGCTAGCGGGGGGTACAATGAGCAGTTCTTC. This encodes CASSLHPASGGYNEQFF.

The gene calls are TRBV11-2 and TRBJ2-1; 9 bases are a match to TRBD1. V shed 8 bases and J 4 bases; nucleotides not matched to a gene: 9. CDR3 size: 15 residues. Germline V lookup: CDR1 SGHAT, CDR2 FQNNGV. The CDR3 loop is CASGNRDRAYNEQFF. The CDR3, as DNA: TGTGCCAGCGGGAACCGGGACAGGGCATACAATGAGCAGTTCTTC.

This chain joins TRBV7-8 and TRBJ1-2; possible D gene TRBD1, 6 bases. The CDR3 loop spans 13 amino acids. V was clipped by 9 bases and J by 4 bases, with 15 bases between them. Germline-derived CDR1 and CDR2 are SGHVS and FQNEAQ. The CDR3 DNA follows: TGTGCCAGGTCGACAGGTGGCCCCTATGGCTACACCTTC. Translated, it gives CARSTGGPYGYTF.

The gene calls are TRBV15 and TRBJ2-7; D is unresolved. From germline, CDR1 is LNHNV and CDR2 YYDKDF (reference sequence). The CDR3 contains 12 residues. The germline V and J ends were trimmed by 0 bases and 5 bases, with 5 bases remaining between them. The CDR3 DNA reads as TGTGCCACCAGCAGAGATCAGGACGAGCAGTACTTC. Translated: CATSRDQDEQYF.

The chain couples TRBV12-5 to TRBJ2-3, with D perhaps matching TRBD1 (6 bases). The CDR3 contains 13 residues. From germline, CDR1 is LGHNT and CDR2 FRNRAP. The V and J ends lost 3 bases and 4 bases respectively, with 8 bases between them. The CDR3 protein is CASGFGGPDTQYF. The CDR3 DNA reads TGTGCTAGTGGTTTTGGGGGCCCAGATACGCAGTATTTT.

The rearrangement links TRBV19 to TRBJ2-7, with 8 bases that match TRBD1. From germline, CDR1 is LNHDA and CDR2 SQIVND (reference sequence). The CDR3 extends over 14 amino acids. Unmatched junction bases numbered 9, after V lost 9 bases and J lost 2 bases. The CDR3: CASTPRTGPYEQYF. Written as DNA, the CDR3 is TGTGCCAGCACGCCGCGGACAGGGCCCTACGAGCAGTACTTC.

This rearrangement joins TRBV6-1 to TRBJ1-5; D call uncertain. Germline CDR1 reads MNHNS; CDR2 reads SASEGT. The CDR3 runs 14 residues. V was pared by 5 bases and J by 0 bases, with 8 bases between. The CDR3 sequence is CASSSGYSNQPQHF. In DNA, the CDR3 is TGTGCCAGCAGTTCAGGCTATAGCAATCAGCCCCAGCATTTT.

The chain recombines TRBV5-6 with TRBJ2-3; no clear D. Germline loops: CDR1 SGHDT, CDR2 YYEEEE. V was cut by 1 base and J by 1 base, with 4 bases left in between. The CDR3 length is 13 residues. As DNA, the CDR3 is TGTGCCAGCAGCTTGATAGGCACAGATACGCAGTATTTT. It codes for CASSLIGTDTQYF.

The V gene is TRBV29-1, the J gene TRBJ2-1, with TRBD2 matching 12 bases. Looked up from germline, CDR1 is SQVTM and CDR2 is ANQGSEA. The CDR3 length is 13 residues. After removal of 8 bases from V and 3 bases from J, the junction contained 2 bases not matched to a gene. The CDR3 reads CSLAGGVYNEQFF. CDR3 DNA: TGCAGCCTAGCGGGAGGGGTCTACAATGAGCAGTTCTTC.

CDR3 bases: TGTGCCAGCAGCCCAATGGGACAGGAGAATGAGCAGTTCTTC. This encodes CASSPMGQENEQFF. The V gene is TRBV7-2, the J gene TRBJ2-1; 8 bases align to TRBD1. V trimming: 5 bases; J trimming: 7 bases; junction bases outside the gene matches: 7. From germline, CDR1 is SGHTA and CDR2 FQGNSA. The length of the CDR3 is 14 residues.

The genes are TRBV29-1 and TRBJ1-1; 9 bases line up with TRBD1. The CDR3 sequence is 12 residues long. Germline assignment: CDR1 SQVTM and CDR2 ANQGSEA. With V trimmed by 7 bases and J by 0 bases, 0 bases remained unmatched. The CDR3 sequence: CSGDRVNTEAFF. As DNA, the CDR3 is TGCAGCGGGGACAGGGTGAACACTGAAGCTTTCTTT.

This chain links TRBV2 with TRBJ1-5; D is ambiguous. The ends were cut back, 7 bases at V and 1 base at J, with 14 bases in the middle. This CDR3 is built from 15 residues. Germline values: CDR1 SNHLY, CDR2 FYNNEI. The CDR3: CASIPSTLSNQPQHF. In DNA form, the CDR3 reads TGTGCCAGCATACCAAGCACCCTCAGCAATCAGCCCCAGCATTTT.

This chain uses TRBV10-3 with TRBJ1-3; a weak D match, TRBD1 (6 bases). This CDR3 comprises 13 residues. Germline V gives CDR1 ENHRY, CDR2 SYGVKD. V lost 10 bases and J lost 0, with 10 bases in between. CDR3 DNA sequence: TGTGCCACCACAGGGATCTCTGGAAACACCATATATTTT. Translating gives CATTGISGNTIYF.

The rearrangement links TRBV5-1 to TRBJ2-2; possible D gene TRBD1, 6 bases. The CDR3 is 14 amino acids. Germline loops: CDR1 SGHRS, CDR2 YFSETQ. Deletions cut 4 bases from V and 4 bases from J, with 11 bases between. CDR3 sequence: CASSVAGVTGELFF. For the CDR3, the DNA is TGCGCCAGCAGCGTGGCAGGGGTCACCGGGGAGCTGTTTTTT.

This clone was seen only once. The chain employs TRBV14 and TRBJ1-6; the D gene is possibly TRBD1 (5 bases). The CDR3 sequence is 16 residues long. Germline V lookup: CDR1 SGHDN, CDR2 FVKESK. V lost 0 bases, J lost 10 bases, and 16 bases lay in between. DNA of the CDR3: TGTGCCAGCAGCCAAGACCCGGGGGGGTTCGGGTCACCCCTCCACTTT. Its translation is CASSQDPGGFGSPLHF.

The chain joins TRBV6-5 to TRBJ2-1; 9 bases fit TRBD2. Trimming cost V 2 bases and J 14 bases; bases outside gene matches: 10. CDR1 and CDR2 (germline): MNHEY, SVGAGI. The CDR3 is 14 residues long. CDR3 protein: CASSYRAGGPTEFF. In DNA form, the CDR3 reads TGTGCCAGCAGTTACCGAGCGGGGGGACCCACGGAGTTCTTC.

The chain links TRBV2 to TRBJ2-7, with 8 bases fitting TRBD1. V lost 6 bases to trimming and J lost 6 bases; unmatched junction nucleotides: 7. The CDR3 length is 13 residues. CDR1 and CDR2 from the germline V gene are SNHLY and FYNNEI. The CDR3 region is CASSRGLGSEQYF. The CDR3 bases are TGTGCCAGCAGCAGGGGGCTCGGGTCCGAGCAGTACTTC.

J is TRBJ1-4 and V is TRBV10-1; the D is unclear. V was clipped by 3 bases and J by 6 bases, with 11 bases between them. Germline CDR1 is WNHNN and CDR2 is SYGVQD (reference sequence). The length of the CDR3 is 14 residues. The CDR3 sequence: CASSDSGKDEKLFF. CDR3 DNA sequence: TGCGCCAGCAGTGATTCGGGAAAAGATGAAAAACTGTTTTTT.

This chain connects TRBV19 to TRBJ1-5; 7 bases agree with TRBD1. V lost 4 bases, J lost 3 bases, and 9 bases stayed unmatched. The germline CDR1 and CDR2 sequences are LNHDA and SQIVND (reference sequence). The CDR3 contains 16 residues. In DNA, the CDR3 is TGTGCCAGTAGTAATTGGGACAGCAGGGACAATCAGCCCCAGCATTTT. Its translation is CASSNWDSRDNQPQHF.

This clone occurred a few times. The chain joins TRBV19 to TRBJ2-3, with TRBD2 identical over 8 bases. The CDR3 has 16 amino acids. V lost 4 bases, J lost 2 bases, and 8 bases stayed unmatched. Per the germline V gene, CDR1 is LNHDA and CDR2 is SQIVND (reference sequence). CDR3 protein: CASSTQAGVSTDTQYF. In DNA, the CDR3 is TGTGCCAGTAGTACCCAAGCGGGGGTTTCCACAGATACGCAGTATTTT.